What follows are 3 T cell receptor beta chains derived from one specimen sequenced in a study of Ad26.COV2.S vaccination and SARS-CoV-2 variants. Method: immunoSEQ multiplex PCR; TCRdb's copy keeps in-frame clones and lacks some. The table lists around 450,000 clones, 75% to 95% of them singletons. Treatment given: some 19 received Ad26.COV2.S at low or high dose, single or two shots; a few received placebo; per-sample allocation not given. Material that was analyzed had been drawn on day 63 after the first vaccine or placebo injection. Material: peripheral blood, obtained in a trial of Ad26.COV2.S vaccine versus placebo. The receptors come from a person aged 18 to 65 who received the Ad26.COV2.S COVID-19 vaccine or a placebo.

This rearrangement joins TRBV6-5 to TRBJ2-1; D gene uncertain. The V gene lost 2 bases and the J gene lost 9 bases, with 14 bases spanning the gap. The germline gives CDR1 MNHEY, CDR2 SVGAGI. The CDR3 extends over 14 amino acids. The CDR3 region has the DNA TGTGCCAGCAGTTACGGAGATCGTCTCAGTGAGCAGTTCTTC. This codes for CASSYGDRLSEQFF.

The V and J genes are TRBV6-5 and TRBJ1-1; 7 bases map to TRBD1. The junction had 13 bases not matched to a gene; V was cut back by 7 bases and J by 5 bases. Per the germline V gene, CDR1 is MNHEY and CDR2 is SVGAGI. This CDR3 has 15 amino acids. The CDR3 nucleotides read TGTGCCAGCACCCAAACAGGGGCGGTGGGGACTGAAGCTTTCTTT. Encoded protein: CASTQTGAVGTEAFF.

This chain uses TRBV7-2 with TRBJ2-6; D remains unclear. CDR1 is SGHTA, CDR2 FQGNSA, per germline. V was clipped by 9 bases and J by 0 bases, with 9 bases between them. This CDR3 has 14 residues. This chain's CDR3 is CASSKVSGANVLTF. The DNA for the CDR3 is TGTGCCAGTTCCAAGGTCTCTGGGGCCAACGTCCTGACTTTC.